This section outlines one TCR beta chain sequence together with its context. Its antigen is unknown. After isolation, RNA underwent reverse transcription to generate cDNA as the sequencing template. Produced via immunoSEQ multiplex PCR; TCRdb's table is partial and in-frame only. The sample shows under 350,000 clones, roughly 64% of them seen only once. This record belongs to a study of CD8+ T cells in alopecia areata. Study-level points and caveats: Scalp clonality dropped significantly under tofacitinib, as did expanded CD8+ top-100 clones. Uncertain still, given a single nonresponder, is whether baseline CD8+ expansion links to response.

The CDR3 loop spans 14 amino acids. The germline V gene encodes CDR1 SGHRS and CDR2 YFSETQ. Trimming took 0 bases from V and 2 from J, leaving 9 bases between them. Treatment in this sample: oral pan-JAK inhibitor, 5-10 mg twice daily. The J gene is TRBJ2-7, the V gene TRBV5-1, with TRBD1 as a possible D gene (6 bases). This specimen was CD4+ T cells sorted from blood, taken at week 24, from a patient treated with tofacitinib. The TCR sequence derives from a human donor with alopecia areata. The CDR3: CASSLGQVPYEQYF. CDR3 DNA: TGCGCCAGCAGCTTGGGACAGGTTCCCTACGAGCAGTACTTC.